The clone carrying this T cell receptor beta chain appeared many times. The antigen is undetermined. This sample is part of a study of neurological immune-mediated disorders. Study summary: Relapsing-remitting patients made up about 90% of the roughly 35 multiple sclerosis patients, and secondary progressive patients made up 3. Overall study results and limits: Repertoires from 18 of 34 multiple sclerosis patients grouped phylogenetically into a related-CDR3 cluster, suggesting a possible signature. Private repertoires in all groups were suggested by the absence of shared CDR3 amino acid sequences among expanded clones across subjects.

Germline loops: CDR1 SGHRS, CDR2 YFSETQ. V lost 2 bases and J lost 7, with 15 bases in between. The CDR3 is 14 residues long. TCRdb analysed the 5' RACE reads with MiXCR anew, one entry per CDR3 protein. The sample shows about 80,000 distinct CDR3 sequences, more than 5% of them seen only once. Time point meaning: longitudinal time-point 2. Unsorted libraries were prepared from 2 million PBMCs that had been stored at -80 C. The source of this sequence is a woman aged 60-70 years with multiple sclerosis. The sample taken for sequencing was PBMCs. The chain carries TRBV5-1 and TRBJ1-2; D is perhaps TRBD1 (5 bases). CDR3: CASSFGQGNGGYTF. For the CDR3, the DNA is TGCGCCAGCAGCTTCGGTCAGGGAAACGGTGGCTACACCTTC.